The 20 T cell receptor beta chains below come from one sample, sequenced in a study of blood T cell repertoires in COVID-19. The assay was immunoSEQ multiplex PCR, and TCRdb's table has in-frame clones only and misses some. The profile covers nearly 85,000 clones, with around 80% appearing a single time and approximately 15% taken by the ten largest. The specimen was peripheral blood. Every receptor here comes from a woman aged 55 to 70 with acute or convalescent COVID-19.

Only one count was recorded for this clone. CDR3 sequence (DNA): TGTGCCAGTAGAGACAAAAGGTTTGTGGCCTATGGCTACACCTTC. Its protein is CASRDKRFVAYGYTF. The rearrangement uses TRBV19 and TRBJ1-2; no clear D. CDR3 length: 15 amino acids. Germline V gene sequence: CDR1 LNHDA, CDR2 SQIVND (reference sequence). Trimming took off 6 bases at V and 4 bases at J, with 18 bases between the two ends.

The sample holds a few counts of this clone. The chain carries TRBV6-5 and TRBJ2-7; D remains ambiguous. The CDR3 is made up of 15 amino acids. Germline values: CDR1 MNHEY, CDR2 SVGAGI. V lost 2 bases, J lost 3 bases, and 14 bases lay in between. As DNA, the CDR3 is TGTGCCAGCAGTTACCTAAGTTCCCGACTCTACGAGCAGTACTTC. Residues: CASSYLSSRLYEQYF.

V and J are TRBV4-2 and TRBJ2-1; TRBD2 matches 11 bases. CDR3 length equals 18 residues. Looked up from germline, CDR1 is LGHNA and CDR2 is YNFKEQ. The V segment lost 0 bases and the J segment 9 bases; nucleotides outside the gene matches: 13. Here the CDR3 reads CASSQERLLSGGAGEQFF. The CDR3 nucleotides are TGTGCCAGCAGCCAAGAACGTCTCCTTAGCGGGGGGGCGGGTGAGCAGTTCTTC.

This clone was counted ten times or more. The gene calls are TRBV6-5 and TRBJ2-7, with D possibly being TRBD1 (6 bases). V lost 4 bases, J lost 0 bases, and 13 bases lay in between. The CDR3 extends over 15 amino acids. From germline, CDR1 is MNHEY and CDR2 SVGAGI. The CDR3 DNA reads as TGTGCCAGCAGTTTCCGGGACACCGCCTCCTACGAGCAGTACTTC. It encodes CASSFRDTASYEQYF.

The CDR3 DNA is TGTGCCAGCAGCTTAGGTCCAGGGAACTATGGCTACACCTTC. Its translation: CASSLGPGNYGYTF. The chain links TRBV11-2 to TRBJ1-2, with D possibly matching TRBD1 (5 bases). The CDR3 is made up of 14 amino acids. V dropped 1 base and J dropped 2 bases, with 8 bases sitting between them. Germline assignment: CDR1 SGHAT and CDR2 FQNNGV.

V usage is TRBV7-2 and J usage is TRBJ2-3, with 16 bases matching TRBD2. Germline-derived CDR1 and CDR2 are SGHTA and FQGNSA. The ends lost 0 bases at V and 2 bases at J; junction bases unmatched: 2. The CDR3 loop spans 18 amino acids. The CDR3 spells CASSLAGLAGGNTDTQYF. DNA of the CDR3: TGTGCCAGCAGCTTAGCGGGACTAGCGGGGGGGAACACAGATACGCAGTATTTT.

This rearrangement joins TRBV9 to TRBJ1-2, with D tentatively TRBD1 (5 bases). The length of the CDR3 is 15 residues. The V gene's germline CDR1 is SGDLS and CDR2 YYNGEE. Trimming took off 4 bases at V and 4 bases at J, with 17 bases between the two ends. The DNA for the CDR3 is TGTGCCAGCAGCCCGGGGACTGCAAGCCTCTATGGCTACACCTTC. This sequence encodes CASSPGTASLYGYTF.

The table lists this clone with a few counts. This sequence joins TRBV7-9 and TRBJ2-2; TRBD1 agrees at 7 bases. CDR3 length equals 14 residues. Germline V lookup: CDR1 SEHNR, CDR2 FQNEAQ (reference sequence). The trim removed 5 bases at V and 6 bases at J, leaving 6 bases unmatched. CDR3 DNA: TGTGCCAGCAGCCAATTCCAGGGGGCCGGGGAGCTGTTTTTT. This gives the protein CASSQFQGAGELFF. Drawing the rest from reference TRBV7-9 and TRBJ2-2, the complete variable domain is DTGVSQNPRHKITKRGQNVTFRCDPISEHNRLYWYRQTLGQGPEFLTYFQNEAQLEKSRLLSDRFSAERPKGSFSTLEIQRTEQGDSAMYLCASSQFQGAGELFFGEGSRLTVL.

Of note for this clone: Other nucleotide sequences from this sample produce the same CDR3. This chain links TRBV3-1 (or the pseudogene TRBV3-2) with TRBJ1-1; D uncertain. V shed 0 bases and J shed 1 base, with 6 bases lying between them. The germline CDR1 and CDR2 sequences are LGHDT and YNNKEL (reference sequence). There are 14 residues in the CDR3. This CDR3 reads CASSQEAENTEAFF. CDR3 in DNA: TGTGCCAGCAGCCAAGAAGCGGAGAACACTGAAGCTTTCTTT.

The rearrangement uses TRBV4-1 and TRBJ2-7, with TRBD1 identical over 7 bases. The CDR3 is 14 residues long. With V trimmed by 4 bases and J by 3 bases, 6 bases remained unmatched. CDR1 and CDR2 from the germline V gene are MGHRA and YSYEKL. Here the CDR3 reads CASSRQGTDYEQYF. The CDR3 DNA follows: TGCGCCAGCAGCCGCCAGGGGACAGACTACGAGCAGTACTTC.

There are a few counts of this clone. The J gene is TRBJ1-4, the V gene TRBV19, with 10 bases aligning to TRBD1. Per germline, CDR1 LNHDA and CDR2 SQIVND (reference sequence). The CDR3 loop spans 13 amino acids. The trim removed 8 bases at V and 6 bases at J, leaving 3 bases unmatched. CDR3 DNA: TGTGCCAGTTCGGACAGGGGGGATGAAAAACTGTTTTTT. Its protein is CASSDRGDEKLFF.

This clone has more than one count but fewer than ten. The chain carries TRBV7-9 and TRBJ1-2; 11 positions agree with TRBD1. The CDR3 covers 16 residues. V shed 1 base, J shed 8 bases, and the junction held 9 bases outside the gene matches. Germline V gives CDR1 SEHNR, CDR2 FQNEAQ (reference sequence). The CDR3 DNA follows: TGTGCCAGCAGCTTAGGGCACGGACAGGGGGCCGGAGGCTACACCTTC. It encodes CASSLGHGQGAGGYTF.

The genes are TRBV7-2 and TRBJ1-2; no reliable D call. From germline, CDR1 is SGHTA and CDR2 FQGNSA. CDR3 length: 12 amino acids. Deletions cut 3 bases from V and 8 bases from J, with 10 bases between. CDR3 residues: CASSFQSGGYTF. The CDR3 bases are TGTGCCAGCAGCTTCCAATCGGGGGGCTACACCTTC. The whole variable domain, remainder taken from reference TRBV7-2 and TRBJ1-2, is GAGVSQSPSNKVTEKGKDVELRCDPISGHTALYWYRQSLGQGLEFLIYFQGNSAPDKSGLPSDRFSAERTGGSVSTLTIQRTQQEDSAVYLCASSFQSGGYTFGSGTRLTVV.

The rearrangement uses TRBV6-5 and TRBJ2-7; D is uncertain. CDR3 length: 15 amino acids. Germline lookup yields CDR1 MNHEY and CDR2 SVGAGI. The V and J ends lost 2 bases and 3 bases respectively, with 14 bases between them. CDR3 sequence (DNA): TGTGCCAGCAGTTACGAGCCCACCTCATACTACGAGCAGTACTTC. Translation gives CASSYEPTSYYEQYF.

This chain connects TRBV7-9 to TRBJ1-4; 10 nucleotides match TRBD1. V gave up 1 base and J gave up 7 bases; unmatched junction bases: 3. The CDR3 contains 15 residues. Germline values: CDR1 SEHNR, CDR2 FQNEAQ (reference sequence). CDR3 DNA sequence: TGTGCCAGCAGCTTAGGGGGGACAGGGGCTGAAAAACTGTTTTTT. Protein sequence: CASSLGGTGAEKLFF. Supplemented by reference TRBV7-9 and TRBJ1-4, the full variable domain reads DTGVSQNPRHKITKRGQNVTFRCDPISEHNRLYWYRQTLGQGPEFLTYFQNEAQLEKSRLLSDRFSAERPKGSFSTLEIQRTEQGDSAMYLCASSLGGTGAEKLFFGSGTQLSVL.

J is TRBJ2-3 and V is TRBV6-2 or TRBV6-3, with 9 bases fitting TRBD2. The CDR3 sequence is 15 residues long. V lost 4 bases, J lost 5 bases, and 7 bases stayed unmatched. Per germline, CDR1 MNHEY and CDR2 SVGEGT. The CDR3 DNA is TGTGCCAGCAGTTCCGGCGGGGGGGCTAGAGATACGCAGTATTTT. Translation: CASSSGGGARDTQYF.

J is TRBJ1-1 and V is TRBV27; D is unresolved. The germline V gene encodes CDR1 MNHEY and CDR2 SMNVEV (reference sequence). The CDR3 has 14 amino acids. Trimming shortened V by 1 base and J by 4 bases, and 10 bases separated the two germline ends. Here the CDR3 DNA reads TGTGCCAGCAGTTTATTATCCTGGAGCACTGAAGCTTTCTTT. Protein product: CASSLLSWSTEAFF.

This rearrangement joins TRBV5-1 to TRBJ2-3, with a possible D match to TRBD1 (6 bases). CDR3 length: 17 amino acids. The V gene's germline CDR1 is SGHRS and CDR2 YFSETQ. V was shortened by 2 bases and J by 0 bases, with 16 bases between the two germline ends. CDR3 sequence (DNA): TGCGCCAGCAGCTTCCCTTTGGTGGGGGCTAGCACAGATACGCAGTATTTT. Protein product: CASSFPLVGASTDTQYF.

The chain combines TRBV12-3 or TRBV12-4 with TRBJ2-7, with D perhaps TRBD2 (6 bases). The length of the CDR3 is 12 residues. Trimming pared 3 bases from V and 9 bases from J, leaving 12 bases between. CDR3 sequence reads: CASSLWGTGQYF. The CDR3 nucleotides read TGTGCCAGCAGTTTGTGGGGGACTGGGCAGTACTTC.

This clone appeared a single time. The V gene is TRBV6-6, the J gene TRBJ2-1, with D perhaps TRBD1 (6 bases). Germline V gene data show CDR1 as MNHNY and CDR2 as SVGAGI (reference sequence). The CDR3 length is 14 residues. Trimming cost V 2 bases and J 4 bases, with 9 bases left between them. For the CDR3, the DNA is TGTGCCAGCAGTTACGGGACATTGTACAATGAGCAGTTCTTC. This gives the protein CASSYGTLYNEQFF.